The 9 T cell receptor beta chains presented below share a single source sample, sequenced in a study of blood T cell repertoires in COVID-19. The table came from immunoSEQ multiplex PCR; TCRdb's copy has only in-frame clones and leaves some out. The table lists 80,000 to 100,000 clones, around 82% of them singletons. The sequencing sample was made of peripheral blood. The receptor source for this set is a man in his sixties or seventies with active or convalescent COVID-19.

This clone was seen a few times. V gene TRBV5-6 combines with J gene TRBJ1-2; no clear D. Trimming removed 2 bases at V and 8 bases at J, with 19 bases between. The CDR3 loop spans 15 amino acids. From germline, CDR1 is SGHDT and CDR2 YYEEEE. CDR3 sequence reads: CASSLGARPWLGYTF. The DNA for the CDR3 is TGTGCCAGCAGCTTAGGAGCTCGGCCGTGGCTAGGCTACACCTTC.

The V and J genes are TRBV2 and TRBJ1-5; 9 positions agree with TRBD1. The CDR3 spans 15 residues. Losses at the gene ends were 7 bases for V and 2 bases for J; bases not matched to a gene: 6. Germline assignment: CDR1 SNHLY and CDR2 FYNNEI. In nucleotides, the CDR3 is TGTGCCAGCAACGGACAGGGGTTGGGCAATCAGCCCCAGCATTTT. Its translation is CASNGQGLGNQPQHF.

In this sample, this clone turned up once. The chain employs TRBV19 and TRBJ2-6, with unresolved D. The germline CDR1 and CDR2 sequences are LNHDA and SQIVND (reference sequence). V gave up 3 bases and J gave up 0 bases, with 12 bases separating them. This CDR3 has 17 residues. This CDR3 is CASSIFSILSGANVLTF. The CDR3 DNA is TGTGCCAGTAGTATTTTCAGTATTCTCTCTGGGGCCAACGTCCTGACTTTC.

The chain recombines TRBV11-2 with TRBJ2-7; D call uncertain. Germline V gives CDR1 SGHAT, CDR2 FQNNGV. The CDR3 is 12 amino acids. V lost 3 bases, J lost 7 bases, and 10 bases lay in between. The CDR3 nucleotides read TGTGCCAGCAGCTTTGAATCCCGGGAGCAGTACTTC. Translation: CASSFESREQYF.

The chain is built from TRBV4-2 and TRBJ2-5; D not resolved. CDR3 length: 13 amino acids. V lost 0 bases and J lost 3, with 5 bases in between. Germline values: CDR1 LGHNA, CDR2 YNFKEQ. The CDR3 DNA reads TGTGCCAGCAGCCAAGATCAGGAAGAGACCCAGTACTTC. Translated, it gives CASSQDQEETQYF.

This clone has more than one count but fewer than ten. The V call is TRBV7-9, the J call TRBJ1-5, with 7 bases lining up with TRBD1. V trimming: 4 bases; J trimming: 0 bases; junction bases outside the gene matches: 3. CDR1 SEHNR and CDR2 FQNEAQ come from the germline V gene (reference sequence). This CDR3 region has 15 residues. For the CDR3, the DNA is TGTGCCAGCAGCTCTCAGGGGGGTAGCAATCAGCCCCAGCATTTT. Residues: CASSSQGGSNQPQHF.

The chain is built from TRBV5-4 and TRBJ2-3; 7 nucleotides align to TRBD1. Looked up from germline, CDR1 is SGHNT and CDR2 is YYREEE (reference sequence). This CDR3 comprises 16 residues. Unmatched junction bases numbered 7, after V lost 3 bases and J lost 0 bases. The CDR3 sequence: CASSSGQAPSTDTQYF. The CDR3 DNA sequence: TGTGCCAGCAGCTCCGGACAGGCCCCAAGCACAGATACGCAGTATTTT.

The chain employs TRBV12-1 and TRBJ2-7; the table assigns TRBD2, which was not confirmed against the DNA. TRBV12-1 has pseudogene status. The length of the CDR3 is 15 residues. CDR3 coding DNA: TGTGCCAGCAGCTTTGGGGGGGGACTTCCGGACGAGCAGTACTTC. This encodes CASSFGGGLPDEQYF.

This sequence joins TRBV11-3 and TRBJ2-7; a possible D gene is TRBD2 (5 bases). Per the germline V gene, CDR1 is SGHNT and CDR2 is YENEEA. Trimming took off 8 bases at V and 6 bases at J, with 14 bases between the two ends. The CDR3 totals 12 residues. CDR3 sequence reads: CASGRTETEQYF. The CDR3 region has the DNA TGTGCCAGCGGAAGGACTGAGACCGAGCAGTACTTC.